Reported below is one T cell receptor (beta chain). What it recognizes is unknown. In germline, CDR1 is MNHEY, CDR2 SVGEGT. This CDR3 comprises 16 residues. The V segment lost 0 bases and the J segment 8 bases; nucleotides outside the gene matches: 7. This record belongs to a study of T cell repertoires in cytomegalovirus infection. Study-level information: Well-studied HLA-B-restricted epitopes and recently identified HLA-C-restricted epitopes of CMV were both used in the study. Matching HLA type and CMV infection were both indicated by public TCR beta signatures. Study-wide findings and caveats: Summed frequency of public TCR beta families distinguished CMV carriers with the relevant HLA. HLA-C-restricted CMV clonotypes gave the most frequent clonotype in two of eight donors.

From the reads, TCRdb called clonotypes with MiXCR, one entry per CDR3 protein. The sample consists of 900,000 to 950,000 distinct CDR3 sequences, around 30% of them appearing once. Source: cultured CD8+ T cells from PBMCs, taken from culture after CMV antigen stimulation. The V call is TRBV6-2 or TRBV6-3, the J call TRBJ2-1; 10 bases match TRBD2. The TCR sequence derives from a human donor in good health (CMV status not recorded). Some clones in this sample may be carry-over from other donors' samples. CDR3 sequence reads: CASSYSFSGGADEQFF. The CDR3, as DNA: TGTGCCAGCAGTTACTCGTTCAGCGGGGGGGCCGATGAGCAGTTCTTC.